Presented here are 26 T cell receptor beta chains from one specimen sequenced in a study of T cells after yellow fever vaccination. TCRdb processed the 5' RACE reads anew with MiXCR; each CDR3 protein has one entry. Among around 260,000 distinct CDR3 sequences, roughly 4.8% were seen once, and the ten largest hold 2.5% to 4%. The material was CD4+ T cells sorted from PBMCs, obtained on the day of the yellow fever booster vaccination. The receptor source for this set is a young man who received the YFV17D yellow fever vaccine.

This clonotype was observed many times. V gene TRBV15 combines with J gene TRBJ2-7; weak D call: TRBD2 (5 bases). Trimming took 1 base from V and 7 from J, leaving 8 bases between them. Germline V gives CDR1 LNHNV, CDR2 YYDKDF (reference sequence). The length of the CDR3 is 12 residues. CDR3 protein: CATSRARDEQYF. The CDR3 DNA is TGTGCCACCAGCAGAGCGAGGGATGAGCAGTACTTC.

The chain recombines TRBV6-4 with TRBJ2-3; D could derive from TRBD1 or TRBD2 (5 bases each). The CDR3 loop spans 16 amino acids. Germline-derived CDR1 and CDR2 are MRHNA and SNTAGT. Between the trimmed V and J ends, which lost 1 base and 0 bases, there was a span of 11 bases. The CDR3 region has the DNA TGTGCCAGCAGTGACTGGGGGTCCACAAGCACAGATACGCAGTATTTT. This codes for CASSDWGSTSTDTQYF.

This clonotype was recorded a few times. The chain joins TRBV11-1 to TRBJ1-1, with D hard to call. Per germline, CDR1 SGHAT and CDR2 FQDESV (reference sequence). V was cut by 2 bases and J by 0 bases, with 7 bases left in between. There are 14 residues in the CDR3. The CDR3 bases are TGTGCCAGCAGCTTAAAAGGGATGAACACTGAAGCTTTCTTT. Its translation is CASSLKGMNTEAFF.

The sample holds many counts of this clonotype. This chain links TRBV6-5 with TRBJ2-7, with D perhaps matching TRBD2 (7 bases). The CDR3 is made up of 15 amino acids. Looked up from germline, CDR1 is MNHEY and CDR2 is SVGAGI. V lost 0 bases to trimming and J lost 6 bases, with 15 bases between them. As DNA, the CDR3 is TGTGCCAGCAGTTACTCGCGTCGGGGGGCGAGCGAGCAGTACTTC. Its protein is CASSYSRRGASEQYF.

This clonotype occurred many times. V is TRBV5-1 and J is TRBJ2-2; 7 nucleotides match TRBD1. The CDR3 is 14 amino acids. With 4 bases clipped from V and 4 bases from J, the junction kept 4 bases outside the gene matches. Per germline, CDR1 SGHRS and CDR2 YFSETQ. This chain's CDR3 is CASSPQGPTGELFF. CDR3 DNA sequence: TGCGCCAGCAGCCCACAGGGGCCCACCGGGGAGCTGTTTTTT.

This clonotype showed up just a few times. The chain is built from TRBV7-3 and TRBJ1-1, with a weak D call TRBD1 (6 bases). Trimming removed 5 bases at V and 5 bases at J, with 15 bases between. CDR1 and CDR2 (germline): SGHTA, FQGTGA. This CDR3 has 14 residues. CDR3: CASSADRRGTEAFF. In nucleotides, the CDR3 is TGTGCCAGCAGCGCCGACAGGAGGGGGACTGAAGCTTTCTTT.

The table lists this clonotype with many counts. J is TRBJ2-3 and V is TRBV5-6, with 8 bases identical to TRBD2. CDR1 and CDR2 (germline): SGHDT, YYEEEE. The length of the CDR3 is 15 residues. The ends lost 0 bases at V and 1 base at J; junction bases unmatched: 1. CDR3 sequence reads: CASSLVTSGTDTQYF. The DNA of the CDR3 is TGTGCCAGCAGCTTGGTGACTAGCGGCACAGATACGCAGTATTTT.

This clonotype was seen only a few times. J is TRBJ1-2 and V is TRBV6-5; D perhaps matches TRBD1 (5 bases). Germline-derived CDR1 and CDR2 are MNHEY and SVGAGI. CDR3 length: 13 amino acids. The V and J ends lost 0 bases and 6 bases respectively, with 8 bases between them. DNA for the CDR3: TGTGCCAGCAGTTACTCGCGAGGGGATGGCTACACCTTC. It translates to CASSYSRGDGYTF.

This clonotype was observed a handful of times. The J gene is TRBJ2-3, the V gene TRBV11-2; maybe TRBD2 (5 bases). The CDR3 runs to 17 residues. The V end was cut by 5 bases, the J end by 0 bases, with 18 bases between. The germline CDR1 and CDR2 sequences are SGHAT and FQNNGV. CDR3 amino acids: CASSPAPSGPSTDTQYF. In DNA form, the CDR3 reads TGTGCCAGCAGCCCGGCCCCAAGCGGTCCTAGCACAGATACGCAGTATTTT.

This clonotype was seen a few times. The rearrangement uses TRBV28 and TRBJ1-2, with 8 bases aligning to TRBD1. Germline V gene lookup returns CDR1 MDHEN and CDR2 SYDVKM. After removal of 7 bases from V and 4 bases from J, the junction contained 8 bases not matched to a gene. This CDR3 spans 14 amino acids. The CDR3 reads CASTIRTGGYGYTF. The CDR3 nucleotides are TGTGCCAGCACCATTCGAACAGGGGGCTATGGCTACACCTTC.

This clonotype has just a few counts. The chain joins TRBV15 to TRBJ2-3; unclear D gene. CDR3 length: 14 residues. Germline loops: CDR1 LNHNV, CDR2 YYDKDF (reference sequence). Trimming removed 0 bases at V and 4 bases at J, with 8 bases between. The DNA of the CDR3 is TGTGCCACCAGCAGAGATAAGGGCTCAGATACGCAGTATTTT. Its protein product is CATSRDKGSDTQYF.

This clonotype was counted only a few times. The chain is built from TRBV11-1 and TRBJ2-7; perhaps D is TRBD1 or TRBD2 (5 bases each). The CDR3 length is 19 residues. Germline values: CDR1 SGHAT, CDR2 FQDESV (reference sequence). Trimming left V 5 bases short and J 0 bases short, with 26 bases between. The CDR3 sequence is CASSPLGGFLGPSSYEQYF. The CDR3 DNA is TGTGCCAGCAGCCCTTTAGGTGGTTTCCTGGGACCTAGCTCCTACGAGCAGTACTTC. Filled out from reference TRBV11-1 and TRBJ2-7, the complete variable domain reads EAEVAQSPRYKITEKSQAVAFWCDPISGHATLYWYRQILGQGPELLVQFQDESVVDDSQLPKDRFSAERLKGVDSTLKIQPAELGDSAMYLCASSPLGGFLGPSSYEQYFGPGTRLTVT.

This clonotype was observed many times. This chain links TRBV6-5 with TRBJ2-7; D could derive from TRBD1 or TRBD2 (5 bases each). The CDR3 consists of 14 residues. Germline assignment: CDR1 MNHEY and CDR2 SVGAGI. Trimming took off 6 bases at V and 4 bases at J, with 16 bases between the two ends. The CDR3 bases are TGTGCCAGCAGCCTGCAGGGTCCGGGGTACGAGCAGTACTTC. Amino acid sequence: CASSLQGPGYEQYF.

This rearrangement joins TRBV25-1 to TRBJ1-1, with D possibly being TRBD1 (5 bases). The CDR3 is 16 amino acids. Per the germline V gene, CDR1 is MGHDK and CDR2 is SYGVNS. The V end lost 5 bases, the J end lost 6 bases, and 22 bases lay between the germline ends. As DNA, the CDR3 is TGTGCCAGCAGTAACCCGCCGGGGACGGCGGGGTCTGAAGCTTTCTTT. Encoded protein: CASSNPPGTAGSEAFF. The full variable domain, its missing parts supplied by reference TRBV25-1 and TRBJ1-1, is EADIYQTPRYLVIGTGKKITLECSQTMGHDKMYWYQQDPGMELHLIHYSYGVNSTEKGDLSSESTVSRIRTEHFPLTLESARPSHTSQYLCASSNPPGTAGSEAFFGQGTRLTVV.

There are a few counts of this clonotype. This rearrangement joins TRBV6-5 to TRBJ1-2; maybe TRBD1 (5 bases). The CDR3 contains 17 residues. The V gene's germline CDR1 is MNHEY and CDR2 SVGAGI. V gave up 2 bases and J gave up 5 bases, with 21 bases separating them. As DNA, the CDR3 is TGTGCCAGCAGTTACGGAGACGAGGGGTCCGGCGGGTATGGCTACACCTTC. As protein: CASSYGDEGSGGYGYTF.

CDR3 in amino acids: CASSLAFGKNSPLHF. CDR3 nucleotide sequence: TGTGCCAGCAGCTTGGCCTTTGGCAAGAATTCACCCCTCCACTTT. J is TRBJ1-6 and V is TRBV5-5; no reliable D call. The germline V gene encodes CDR1 SGHKS and CDR2 YYEKEE (reference sequence). Trimming cost V 0 bases and J 7 bases, with 11 bases left between them. This CDR3 is 15 amino acids long.

This clonotype has a count of ten or more. V and J are TRBV19 and TRBJ1-1; 10 nucleotides match TRBD1. The CDR3 length is 16 residues. V shed 8 bases and J 3 bases; nucleotides not matched to a gene: 12. CDR1 LNHDA and CDR2 SQIVND come from the germline V gene (reference sequence). In nucleotides, the CDR3 is TGTGCCAGTCAACCCCGGGACAGGGGCGCGGACACTGAAGCTTTCTTT. Its translation is CASQPRDRGADTEAFF. Combining the CDR3 with reference TRBV19 and TRBJ1-1 gives the whole variable domain DGGITQSPKYLFRKEGQNVTLSCEQNLNHDAMYWYRQDPGQGLRLIYYSQIVNDFQKGDIAEGYSVSREKKESFPLTVTSAQKNPTAFYLCASQPRDRGADTEAFFGQGTRLTVV.

This clonotype showed up just a few times. The chain carries TRBV20-1 and TRBJ1-5, with TRBD1 as a possible D gene (6 bases). The CDR3 contains 14 residues. Trimming removed 5 bases from V and 2 bases from J, with 13 bases in between. Germline lookup yields CDR1 DFQATT and CDR2 SNEGSKA (reference sequence). The CDR3 here is CSARIQGRNQPQHF. The CDR3 DNA reads TGCAGTGCTCGCATCCAGGGGCGCAATCAGCCCCAGCATTTT.

This clonotype occurred many times. The gene calls are TRBV4-2 and TRBJ2-2; 11 bases map to TRBD2. Germline CDR1 LGHNA, CDR2 YNFKEQ. Losses at the gene ends were 0 bases for V and 1 base for J; bases not matched to a gene: 1. The CDR3 contains 17 residues. The CDR3 region is CASSQDGLAGNTGELFF. CDR3 in DNA: TGTGCCAGCAGCCAAGACGGACTAGCGGGGAACACCGGGGAGCTGTTTTTT.

This clonotype was seen only a few times. This chain joins TRBV10-3 and TRBJ2-3, with D perhaps given as TRBD1 or TRBD2 (7 bases each). Germline CDR1 and CDR2: ENHRY and SYGVKD. This CDR3 is 15 amino acids long. V lost 11 bases to trimming and J lost 5 bases, with 23 bases between them. This chain's CDR3 is CALKKGGTAGDTQYF. The CDR3 region has the DNA TGTGCCCTCAAAAAGGGAGGGACAGCAGGAGATACGCAGTATTTT.

This clonotype was detected many times. The rearrangement links TRBV7-8 to TRBJ2-2, with TRBD2 identical over 7 bases. With V trimmed by 3 bases and J by 4 bases, 5 bases remained unmatched. There are 15 residues in the CDR3. Germline V CDR1 and CDR2: SGHVS, FQNEAQ. This CDR3 reads CASSFAGVTTGELFF. The DNA for the CDR3 is TGTGCCAGCAGCTTTGCGGGGGTGACCACCGGGGAGCTGTTTTTT.

There are many counts of this clonotype. The chain carries TRBV18 and TRBJ1-4, with 7 positions matching TRBD1. From germline, CDR1 is KGHSH and CDR2 LQKENI. J was trimmed by 3 bases and V by 6 bases; bases with no gene match: 4. The CDR3 spans 14 residues. The CDR3 DNA is TGTGCCAGCTCGCAGACAGGGCCTAATGAAAAACTGTTTTTT. Translation: CASSQTGPNEKLFF.

This clonotype was recorded many times. V gene TRBV11-2 combines with J gene TRBJ1-3, with no clear D. CDR3 length: 17 residues. Trimming shortened V by 0 bases and J by 2 bases, and 14 bases separated the two germline ends. Germline V CDR1 and CDR2: SGHAT, FQNNGV. The CDR3 DNA follows: TGTGCCAGCAGCTTAGATTGGACCACGGTCCCTGGAAACACCATATATTTT. The encoded protein is CASSLDWTTVPGNTIYF.

This clonotype has a count of ten or more. The CDR3 DNA sequence: TGTGCCAGCAGCCCCCAGGGGGCGTCTTTAGTAAGTGAGCAGTTCTTC. It yields the protein CASSPQGASLVSEQFF. The gene calls are TRBV4-2 and TRBJ2-1; 8 bases agree with TRBD1. V lost 4 bases to trimming and J lost 9 bases; unmatched junction nucleotides: 14. Germline values: CDR1 LGHNA, CDR2 YNFKEQ. This CDR3 spans 16 amino acids.

This clonotype was found a few times. V gene TRBV5-1 combines with J gene TRBJ1-4, with no clear D. The CDR3 loop spans 14 amino acids. Germline lookup yields CDR1 SGHRS and CDR2 YFSETQ. V shed 4 bases and J shed 4 bases, with 11 bases lying between them. As DNA, the CDR3 is TGCGCCAGCAGCCCCCGTTCGTATAATGAAAAACTGTTTTTT. As protein: CASSPRSYNEKLFF.

This clonotype was seen a few times. The chain employs TRBV29-1 and TRBJ1-2; TRBD1 might be the D (6 bases). This CDR3 spans 14 amino acids. Per the germline V gene, CDR1 is SQVTM and CDR2 is ANQGSEA. The V end was cut by 6 bases, the J end by 1 base, with 15 bases between. The CDR3, as DNA: TGCAGCGTACGTCGACAGGATATTAACTATGGCTACACCTTC. This encodes CSVRRQDINYGYTF.